A single T cell receptor beta chain is shown here with its context. Its specificity is unknown. Autoimmune disease history or systemic immunosuppression disqualified patients. The table came from immunoSEQ multiplex PCR; TCRdb's copy has only in-frame clones and leaves some out. The table has around 70,000 clones, around nine tenths seen once. CDR1 is SGHVS and CDR2 is FNYEAQ in the germline V gene. The V gene lost 5 bases and the J gene lost 0 bases, with 10 bases spanning the gap. This CDR3 contains 15 residues. The data were obtained in a study of OX40 agonist ivuxolimab in advanced cancers. General study results and limits: Expanded clones belonging to CD8+ T cells outnumbered, on average, those of CD4+. The 0.1-3.0 mg/kg partial responders had among the lowest clonal expansion.

The chain couples TRBV7-6 to TRBJ2-2, with D perhaps matching TRBD2 (6 bases). The sample was CD4+ or CD8+ T cells sorted from blood, taken in a trial of the OX40 agonist ivuxolimab. The TCR originated in an adult with an advanced solid tumor such as melanoma, head and neck, liver or kidney cancer. The CDR3 spells CASSVSGTNTGELFF. In DNA form, the CDR3 reads TGTGCCAGCAGCGTTAGCGGAACGAACACCGGGGAGCTGTTTTTT.